This T cell receptor (beta chain) was profiled in a study of T cell repertoires in cytomegalovirus infection (dated by TCRdb to the late 2010s). Broadly, across the study: Donor HLA type was relevant to the analysis, because carriage of CMV infection together with the matching HLA type was indicated by public TCR beta signatures. The paper's findings and limits, for the study overall: Cumulative frequency of public TCR beta family members discriminated carriers of CMV infection plus the relevant HLA type in this cohort and an independent approximately 370-donor cohort. In the ex vivo response, HLA-C-restricted CMV-specific TCR beta clonotypes were dominant, and in two of eight donors the single most frequent clonotype came from this HLA-C-restricted group.

Taken from cysteine to phenylalanine, the CDR3 has 13 residues. Here the CDR3 DNA is all that survives: 39 bases in frame from base 1. The germline V gene yields SGHVS for CDR1 and FQNEAQ for CDR2. V is shortened by 5 bases, J by 7 bases, and the region joining them spans 15 bases. The sample was run on an Illumina HiSeq 1500. In-frame beta chains were kept once TCRdb had trimmed the public reads at Q25 with fastp and called clones with MiXCR. Every distinct CDR3 protein forms one entry, paired with its most common genes and DNA. For this sample the table gives under 850,000 distinct CDR3 sequences, of which less than 40% were detected only once. The top ten clonotypes cover about 2.8% of the sample. This clonotype was seen more than once but under ten times. Its antigen is unknown. No qualities accompany the bases; no much larger clone lies one base away.

The chain was built from TRBV7-8 and TRBJ2-7, with no confident D gene call. This sequence originates from a human donor in good health (CMV status not recorded). Some clones in this sample may be carry-over from other donors' samples. The sample comprised PBMCs. The DNA reads as follows: TGTGCCAGCAGCCAGCAGCCTTCCGGGGAGCAGTACTTC. Translation gives CASSQQPSGEQYF.